This entry lists 2 T cell receptor beta chains sequenced from one sample in a study of CD8 T cells in Susac syndrome. With random hexamers, reverse transcription was performed on about 0.45 to 1 ug of RNA. TCRdb fed the immunoSEQ multiplex PCR reads into MiXCR, producing one record per CDR3 protein. The sample contains hundreds of thousands of distinct CDR3 sequences, 70% to 90% of which appear only once. Sample: CD8+ T cells from PBMCs. The receptors were sampled from a human donor with multiple sclerosis.

The rearrangement joins TRBV29-1 to TRBJ2-1; the D gene is possibly TRBD2 (5 bases). The CDR3 sequence is 13 residues long. The germline V and J ends were trimmed by 3 bases and 5 bases, with 11 bases remaining between them. Germline-derived CDR1 and CDR2 are SQVTM and ANQGSEA. The CDR3 DNA reads as TGCAGCGTTGAGGTACTAGATGACAATGAGCAGTTCTTC. Its protein is CSVEVLDDNEQFF.

The chain couples TRBV7-9 to TRBJ2-2, with 7 bases fitting TRBD2. CDR1 is SEHNR, CDR2 FQNEAQ, per germline (reference sequence). The trim removed 0 bases at V and 4 bases at J, leaving 8 bases unmatched. The CDR3 has 17 amino acids. CDR3 loop: CASSLAGGPFRTGELFF. The CDR3 DNA follows: TGTGCCAGCAGCTTAGCGGGAGGGCCGTTTCGCACCGGGGAGCTGTTTTTT.